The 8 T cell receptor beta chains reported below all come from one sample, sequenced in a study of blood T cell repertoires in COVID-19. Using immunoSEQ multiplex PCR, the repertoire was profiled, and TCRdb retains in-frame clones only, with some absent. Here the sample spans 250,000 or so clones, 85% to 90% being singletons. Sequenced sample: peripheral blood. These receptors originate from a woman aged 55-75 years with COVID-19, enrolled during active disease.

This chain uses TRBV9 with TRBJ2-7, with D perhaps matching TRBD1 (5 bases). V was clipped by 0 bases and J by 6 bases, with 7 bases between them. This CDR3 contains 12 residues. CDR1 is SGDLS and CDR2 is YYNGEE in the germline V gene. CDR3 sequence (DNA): TGTGCCAGCAGCGTAGAAGGGGCCGAGCAGTACTTC. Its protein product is CASSVEGAEQYF. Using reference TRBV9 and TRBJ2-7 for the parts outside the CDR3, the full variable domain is DSGVTQTPKHLITATGQRVTLRCSPRSGDLSVYWYQQSLDQGLQFLIQYYNGEERAKGNILERFSAQQFPDLHSELNLSSLELGDSALYFCASSVEGAEQYFGPGTRLTVT.

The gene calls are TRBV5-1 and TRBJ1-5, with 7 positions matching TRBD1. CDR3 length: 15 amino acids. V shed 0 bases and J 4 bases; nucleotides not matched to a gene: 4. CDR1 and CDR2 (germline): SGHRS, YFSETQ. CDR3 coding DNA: TGCGCCAGCAGCTTGGGGACAGGCCGGAATCAGCCCCAGCATTTT. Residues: CASSLGTGRNQPQHF.

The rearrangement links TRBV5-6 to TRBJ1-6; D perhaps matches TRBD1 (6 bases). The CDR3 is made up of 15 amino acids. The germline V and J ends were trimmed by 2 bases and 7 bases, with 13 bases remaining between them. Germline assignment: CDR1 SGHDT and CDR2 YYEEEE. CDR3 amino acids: CASSFRGAQNSPLHF. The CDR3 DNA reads TGTGCCAGCAGCTTTCGGGGGGCGCAGAATTCACCCCTCCACTTT.

In DNA form, the CDR3 reads TGTGCCAGCTCACTGGGGGGGGTCGTCAATCAGCCCCAGCATTTT. This encodes CASSLGGVVNQPQHF. V is TRBV18 and J is TRBJ1-5, with D possibly matching TRBD1 (5 bases). V lost 4 bases, J lost 3 bases, and 13 bases lay in between. The germline CDR1 and CDR2 sequences are KGHSH and LQKENI. This CDR3 contains 15 residues.

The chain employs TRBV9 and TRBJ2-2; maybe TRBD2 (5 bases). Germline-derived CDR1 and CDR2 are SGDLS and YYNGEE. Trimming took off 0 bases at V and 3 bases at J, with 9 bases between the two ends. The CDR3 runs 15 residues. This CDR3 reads CASSVASRDTGELFF. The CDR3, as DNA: TGTGCCAGCAGCGTAGCTTCGAGGGACACCGGGGAGCTGTTTTTT.

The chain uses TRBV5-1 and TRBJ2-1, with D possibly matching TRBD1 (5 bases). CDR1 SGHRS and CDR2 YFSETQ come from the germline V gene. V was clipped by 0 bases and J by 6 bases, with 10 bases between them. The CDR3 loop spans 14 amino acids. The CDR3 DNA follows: TGCGCCAGCAGCTTGGTAGGGGCGGCCAATGAGCAGTTCTTC. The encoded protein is CASSLVGAANEQFF.

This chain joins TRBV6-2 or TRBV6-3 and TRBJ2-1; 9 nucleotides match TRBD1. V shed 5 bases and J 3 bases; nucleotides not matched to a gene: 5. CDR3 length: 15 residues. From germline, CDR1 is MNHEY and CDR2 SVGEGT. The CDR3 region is CASSRGTGRYNEQFF. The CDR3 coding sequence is TGTGCCAGCAGTCGCGGGACAGGGCGCTACAATGAGCAGTTCTTC.

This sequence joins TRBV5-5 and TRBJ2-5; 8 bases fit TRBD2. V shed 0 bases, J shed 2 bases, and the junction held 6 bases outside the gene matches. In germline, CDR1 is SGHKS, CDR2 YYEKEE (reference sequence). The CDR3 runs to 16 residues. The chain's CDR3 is CASSLDRGGGQETQYF. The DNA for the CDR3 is TGTGCCAGCAGCTTGGATCGGGGCGGGGGGCAAGAGACCCAGTACTTC.